Shown below are 26 T cell receptor beta chains from a single sample sequenced in a study of metastatic and nonmetastatic thyroid tumors. None of the patients had undergone any treatment ahead of thyroid surgery. TCRdb ran MiXCR on the PCR reads. Of about 15,000 clones in the sample, around 28% were seen once. Sequences were obtained from tumor tissue. The receptors were gathered from a female donor with papillary thyroid cancer or a benign thyroid nodule (not recorded which). Some clones in this sample may be carry-over from other donors' samples.

This clone was detected only a few times. This chain connects TRBV6-1 to TRBJ1-1, with a possible D match to TRBD1 (6 bases). The germline CDR1 and CDR2 sequences are MNHNS and SASEGT. This CDR3 is 15 amino acids long. Trimming stripped 6 bases from V and 1 base from J, with 15 bases between. CDR3 amino acids: CASSYETGQNTEAFF. CDR3 sequence (DNA): TGTGCCAGCAGCTACGAGACAGGACAGAACACTGAAGCTTTCTTT.

This clone was found many times. The rearrangement joins TRBV4-2 to TRBJ2-3; 9 nucleotides align to TRBD1. This CDR3 comprises 16 residues. V shed 0 bases, J shed 4 bases, and the junction held 5 bases outside the gene matches. Germline V gene lookup returns CDR1 LGHNA and CDR2 YNFKEQ. The CDR3 loop is CASSQDLGQGADTQYF. CDR3 nucleotide sequence: TGTGCCAGCAGCCAAGATCTGGGACAGGGAGCAGATACGCAGTATTTT.

This clone appeared many times. V usage is TRBV19 and J usage is TRBJ2-7; tentatively, D is TRBD1 (5 bases). This CDR3 has 13 residues. V lost 5 bases and J 3 bases, leaving 11 bases between the germline ends. The germline gives CDR1 LNHDA, CDR2 SQIVND (reference sequence). The CDR3 nucleotides are TGTGCCAGTAGTCCGTACGGACACTACGAGCAGTACTTC. It translates to CASSPYGHYEQYF.

V and J are TRBV28 and TRBJ1-1; perhaps TRBD1 as D (5 bases). Germline loops: CDR1 MDHEN, CDR2 SYDVKM. The CDR3 has 11 residues. V lost 3 bases to trimming and J lost 11 bases, with 10 bases between them. CDR3 sequence reads: CASSLGQRAFF. The CDR3 DNA follows: TGTGCCAGCAGTTTGGGGCAAAGGGCTTTCTTT.

A word on this clone: A junction boundary mismatches the germline segment, possibly from a read error. The chain carries TRBV20-1 and TRBJ1-4, with D hard to call. Germline V CDR1 and CDR2: DFQATT, SNEGSKA (reference sequence). This CDR3 has 12 amino acids. CDR3: CSARAEPGAIIF. The CDR3, as DNA: TGCAGTGCTAGAGCCGAACCGGGCGCTATAATTTTT.

This clone was seen at least ten times. The rearrangement links TRBV15 to TRBJ1-6; D gene unclear. The CDR3 sequence is 14 residues long. Germline CDR1 LNHNV, CDR2 YYDKDF (reference sequence). V gave up 0 bases and J gave up 8 bases, with 8 bases separating them. This CDR3 reads CATSRDIGYSPLHF. The CDR3 bases are TGTGCCACCAGCAGAGATATCGGATATTCACCCCTCCACTTT.

The sample holds many counts of this clone. The chain is built from TRBV6-1 and TRBJ1-1; possibly TRBD1 for D (6 bases). In germline, CDR1 is MNHNS, CDR2 SASEGT. The CDR3 has 13 amino acids. Trimming took 8 bases from V and 2 from J, leaving 12 bases between them. Written as DNA, the CDR3 is TGTGCCAGCTCTCGGGACATAAACACTGAAGCTTTCTTT. This encodes CASSRDINTEAFF.

The gene calls are TRBV3-1 and TRBJ2-7; D is undetermined. CDR3 length equals 14 residues. From germline, CDR1 is LGHDT and CDR2 YNNKEL (reference sequence). V dropped 4 bases and J dropped 0 bases, with 10 bases sitting between them. CDR3 in DNA: TGTGCCAGCAGCCCCCGGGTTTACTCCTACGAGCAGTACTTC. Amino acids: CASSPRVYSYEQYF.

The gene calls are TRBV7-2 and TRBJ2-7; TRBD1 matches at 7 bases. The CDR3 extends over 15 amino acids. Germline lookup yields CDR1 SGHTA and CDR2 FQGNSA. J gave up 1 base and V 4 bases, and 7 bases lay outside the gene matches. CDR3 protein: CASSSRPGQSYEQYF. The CDR3 nucleotides are TGTGCCAGCAGCTCGCGACCGGGACAGTCCTACGAGCAGTACTTC.

The chain uses TRBV5-1 and TRBJ2-7; TRBD1 might be the D (6 bases). Germline loops: CDR1 SGHRS, CDR2 YFSETQ. The CDR3 covers 14 residues. The V end was cut by 4 bases, the J end by 7 bases, with 18 bases between. In DNA form, the CDR3 reads TGCGCCAGCAGCACACAGGGTGCCTCATGGGAGCAGTACTTC. Translation: CASSTQGASWEQYF.

The chain couples TRBV5-1 to TRBJ2-7; weak D call: TRBD2 (6 bases). Trimming cost V 0 bases and J 2 bases, with 21 bases left between them. The V gene's germline CDR1 is SGHRS and CDR2 YFSETQ. This CDR3 has 18 residues. The CDR3 nucleotides are TGCGCCAGCAGCTTGGTTAGCTCTAGCGCAGATCTTCCCTACGAGCAGTACTTC. Translation: CASSLVSSSADLPYEQYF.

This clone was observed at least ten times. The chain recombines TRBV20-1 with TRBJ2-4; TRBD1 matches 11 bases. This CDR3 region has 16 residues. Losses at the gene ends were 6 bases for V and 12 bases for J; bases not matched to a gene: 19. CDR1 is DFQATT, CDR2 SNEGSKA, per germline (reference sequence). For the CDR3, the DNA is TGCAGTGCAAGCAACCCGGGACAGGGGGAATGGGGGACTCAGTACTTC. Amino acid sequence: CSASNPGQGEWGTQYF.

By proportion, this clone is medium-sized (0.01 to 0.1%). The chain is built from TRBV9 and TRBJ1-4; D possibly corresponds to TRBD1 (6 bases). Germline V gene sequence: CDR1 SGDLS, CDR2 YYNGEE. Trimming pared 0 bases from V and 3 bases from J, leaving 9 bases between. This CDR3 contains 15 residues. The CDR3 sequence is CASSVAPGANEKLFF. CDR3 DNA: TGTGCCAGCAGCGTAGCGCCAGGGGCTAATGAAAAACTGTTTTTT.

Note on this clone: A much larger clone differs from this one at a single base, so this may be a read error. The rearrangement links TRBV6-1 to TRBJ2-2; D might be TRBD1 or TRBD2, each matching 5 bases. This CDR3 contains 13 residues. The germline V gene encodes CDR1 MNHNS and CDR2 SASEGT. In nucleotides, the CDR3 is TGTGCCAGCAGGACGACAGTCACCGGGGAGCCGTTTTTT. This encodes CASRTTVTGEPFF.

This clone has a count of ten or more. The chain uses TRBV29-1 and TRBJ2-1, with TRBD2 identical over 7 bases. Germline CDR1 and CDR2: SQVTM and ANQGSEA. The junction had 0 bases not matched to a gene; V was cut back by 7 bases and J by 6 bases. The length of the CDR3 is 10 residues. The CDR3: CSGGGNEQFF. CDR3 bases: TGCAGCGGGGGGGGCAATGAGCAGTTCTTC.

The sample holds many counts of this clone. This chain joins TRBV27 and TRBJ2-7; weak D call: TRBD2 (6 bases). The germline gives CDR1 MNHEY, CDR2 SMNVEV (reference sequence). Trimming took off 5 bases at V and 2 bases at J, with 13 bases between the two ends. The CDR3 has 14 residues. CDR3 region: CASSRRENPYEQYF. The CDR3 DNA is TGTGCCAGCAGTAGGCGGGAAAATCCCTACGAGCAGTACTTC.

This clone showed up many times. One junction end does not reproduce the germline sequence, and a read error may be involved. CDR3 protein: CASNYVGSPLHF. The CDR3, as DNA: TGTGCCAGCAATTACGTAGGGTCACCCCTCCACTTT. V and J are TRBV6-2 or TRBV6-3 and TRBJ1-6, with no clear D. The germline gives CDR1 MNHEY, CDR2 SVGEGT. The CDR3 has 12 residues.

In its sample, this clone is medium-sized (0.01 to 0.1%). The V gene is TRBV19, the J gene TRBJ2-2; 7 positions agree with TRBD1. The trim removed 6 bases at V and 5 bases at J, leaving 9 bases unmatched. In germline, CDR1 is LNHDA, CDR2 SQIVND (reference sequence). CDR3 length equals 15 residues. Here the CDR3 DNA reads TGTGCCAGTAGACCCGGAACAGGGGAGACCGGGGAGCTGTTTTTT. Translated: CASRPGTGETGELFF.

This clone was found once. CDR3 coding DNA: TGTGCCAGCAGCCAAAGGGACAGGGGCGTCTATGGCTACACCTTC. Amino acids: CASSQRDRGVYGYTF. The V and J genes are TRBV3-1 and TRBJ1-2, with 10 bases matching TRBD1. The germline V gene has CDR1 LGHDT and CDR2 YNNKEL (reference sequence). Germline trimming cut 2 bases from V and 4 bases from J; bases unmatched to any gene: 4. This CDR3 region has 15 residues.

The chain recombines TRBV5-1 with TRBJ2-3, with D maybe TRBD2 (7 bases). CDR1 and CDR2 (germline): SGHRS, YFSETQ. Trimming took 2 bases from V and 2 from J, leaving 12 bases between them. The CDR3 consists of 15 residues. CDR3 coding DNA: TGCGCCAGCAGCTTCCCGGGGGGACACACAGATACGCAGTATTTT. This translates into CASSFPGGHTDTQYF.

This sequence joins TRBV6-2 or TRBV6-3 and TRBJ2-7; 8 bases are shared with TRBD1. V gave up 2 bases and J gave up 0 bases; unmatched junction bases: 6. The CDR3 spans 16 residues. Per the germline V gene, CDR1 is MNHEY and CDR2 is SVGEGT. CDR3 DNA: TGTGCCAGCAGTTACCCCAGGGGGCTTATCTCCTACGAGCAGTACTTC. Translating gives CASSYPRGLISYEQYF.

This clone was counted many times. A much larger clonotype is one base distant, so this may be a read error. Distinct nucleotide sequences in the sample also encode this CDR3. The CDR3 loop is CASSPWQGSSYEQYF. The CDR3 region has the DNA TGTGCTAGCAGCCCTTGGCAGGGCTCTTCTTACGAGCAGTACTTC. V and J are TRBV3-1 and TRBJ2-7, with D perhaps TRBD1 (5 bases). The CDR3 spans 15 residues. The germline V gene encodes CDR1 LGHDT and CDR2 YNNKEL (reference sequence).

The chain is built from TRBV7-2 and TRBJ2-1; D possibly corresponds to TRBD1 (6 bases). The CDR3 has 14 residues. Germline CDR1 SGHTA, CDR2 FQGNSA. V lost 2 bases and J 9 bases, leaving 14 bases between the germline ends. This CDR3 is CASSLTTDRSEQFF. In DNA, the CDR3 is TGTGCCAGCAGCTTAACCACGGACAGAAGTGAGCAGTTCTTC.

This clone was seen repeatedly, ten times or more. The chain carries TRBV12-3 or TRBV12-4 and TRBJ2-1; D gene ambiguous. The CDR3 sequence is 12 residues long. The V and J ends lost 1 base and 10 bases respectively, with 8 bases between them. In DNA form, the CDR3 reads TGTGCCAGCAGTTTAGGACTCAGGGAGCAGTTCTTC. Its translation: CASSLGLREQFF.

The chain combines TRBV20-1 with TRBJ2-7; 7 bases are shared with TRBD1. The germline V gene has CDR1 DFQATT and CDR2 SNEGSKA (reference sequence). V shed 5 bases and J 3 bases; nucleotides not matched to a gene: 10. The CDR3 sequence is 14 residues long. The CDR3 loop is CSAHKQGLNYEQYF. In DNA form, the CDR3 reads TGCAGTGCTCACAAACAGGGGCTAAACTACGAGCAGTACTTC.

This clone was observed many times. The chain has TRBV28 and TRBJ1-5; no reliable D call. The CDR3 runs 15 residues. Germline V lookup: CDR1 MDHEN, CDR2 SYDVKM. The ends were cut back, 5 bases at V and 4 bases at J, with 15 bases in the middle. This chain's CDR3 is CASSHPRARNQPQHF. In DNA, the CDR3 is TGTGCCAGCAGTCACCCTAGGGCCCGAAATCAGCCCCAGCATTTT.